These T cell receptor beta chains were read from a single sample in a study of CD8+CD57+ T cells in acquired aplastic anemia. TCRdb re-analysed the reads in MiXCR, keeping a single row per CDR3 protein. This table has about 180,000 distinct CDR3 sequences, 48% appearing once. Material: sorted CD4+, CD8+, or CD8+CD57+ T cells (not recorded which) from PBMCs. The receptors stem from a human donor with aplastic anemia. Both conserved end residues are part of each CDR3. The order of the fields is D gene, clone size, V gene, J gene, CDR3 protein, CDR3 DNA. D genes are given only for firm matches. Clone sizes are given selectively: once, few, many, or a class where the clone is expanded.

TRBD1	-	TRBV7-8	TRBJ1-1	CASSLGTGATEAFF	TGTGCCAGCAGCTTAGGAACAGGGGCCACTGAAGCTTTCTTT
TRBD2	-	TRBV2	TRBJ2-1	CASGLREGFYNEQFF	TGTGCCAGCGGTTTGCGGGAGGGCTTCTACAATGAGCAGTTCTTC
TRBD1	once	TRBV2	TRBJ1-6	CASSRQGAASPLHF	TGTGCCAGCTCCCGACAGGGGGCGGCTTCACCCCTCCACTTT
-	-	TRBV5-1	TRBJ1-1	CASSPKGNTEAFF	TGCGCCAGCAGCCCCAAGGGGAACACTGAAGCTTTCTTT
TRBD1	many	TRBV29-1	TRBJ2-5	CSVVRGGQTQYF	TGCAGCGTCGTACGAGGGGGCCAGACCCAGTACTTC
-	-	TRBV10-2	TRBJ2-3	CASSEWVSTDTQYF	TGCGCCAGCAGTGAGTGGGTAAGCACAGATACGCAGTATTTT
-	-	TRBV2	TRBJ1-2	CASSVGAYGYTF	TGTGCCAGCAGTGTTGGCGCCTATGGCTACACCTTC
TRBD1	few	TRBV2	TRBJ2-5	CASSPGTGASRTQYF	TGTGCCAGCTCACCCGGGACAGGGGCTAGTCGGACCCAGTACTTC
-	-	TRBV19	TRBJ2-2	CASSITARGSGELFF	TGTGCCAGTAGTATAACGGCTCGAGGGTCCGGGGAGCTGTTTTTT
-	-	TRBV7-9	TRBJ1-2	CASSSAEQGNYGYTF	TGTGCCAGCAGCTCGGCGGAACAGGGTAACTATGGCTACACCTTC
TRBD2	-	TRBV2	TRBJ2-7	CASVDGTIWEQYF	TGTGCCAGCGTTGACGGGACTATTTGGGAGCAGTACTTC
-	many	TRBV5-1	TRBJ2-3	CASSLDGAITDTQYF	TGCGCCAGCAGCTTGGACGGTGCCATCACAGATACGCAGTATTTT
-	-	TRBV20-1	TRBJ1-1	CSARPDDRDAFF	TGCAGTGCTAGACCAGACGATCGGGACGCTTTCTTT
-	few	TRBV18	TRBJ1-1	CASSPTNGPNTEAFF	TGTGCCAGCTCACCAACCAACGGTCCGAACACTGAAGCTTTCTTT
-	few	TRBV15	TRBJ1-5	CATSRDGNQPQHF	TGTGCCACCAGCAGAGATGGCAATCAGCCCCAGCATTTT
-	many	TRBV11-2	TRBJ2-7	CASSTTPAGTGYEQYF	TGTGCCAGCAGCACCACACCGGCCGGGACGGGATACGAGCAGTACTTC
TRBD2	few	TRBV24-1	TRBJ2-1	CATSDPRREGEQFF	TGTGCCACCAGTGACCCTCGACGGGAGGGTGAGCAGTTCTTC
-	many	TRBV3-1	TRBJ1-5	CASSQASNQPQHF	TGTGCCAGCAGCCAAGCTAGCAATCAGCCCCAGCATTTT
TRBD1	many	TRBV12-3/TRBV12-4	TRBJ2-7	CASSWTGSSYEQYF	TGTGCCAGCAGTTGGACAGGGAGCTCCTACGAGCAGTACTTC
TRBD1	many	TRBV20-1	TRBJ1-6	CSATPGQNNSPLHF	TGCAGTGCTACACCGGGACAGAATAATTCACCCCTCCACTTT
-	many	TRBV4-1	TRBJ1-5	CASSQDGSTNNQPQHF	TGCGCCAGCAGCCAAGATGGCAGTACTAACAATCAGCCCCAGCATTTT
-	many	TRBV11-2	TRBJ2-3	CASSLFGGTDTQYF	TGTGCCAGCAGTTTATTTGGGGGGACAGATACGCAGTATTTT
-	few	TRBV27	TRBJ1-1	CASSSPGGSTEAFF	TGTGCCAGCAGTTCGCCGGGGGGGTCCACTGAAGCTTTCTTT
-	-	TRBV25-1	TRBJ1-6	CASSESLVNSPLHF	TGTGCCAGCAGTGAATCGCTAGTAAATTCACCCCTCCACTTT
-	many	TRBV10-1	TRBJ1-6	CAALGGRGIVSPLHF	TGCGCCGCCCTTGGGGGGCGGGGCATCGTCTCACCCCTCCACTTT
-	many	TRBV24-1	TRBJ2-1	CASGIGCPSSYNEQFF	TGTGCCAGCGGAATAGGCTGCCCCAGCTCCTACAATGAGCAGTTCTTC
TRBD1	-	TRBV5-1	TRBJ1-2	CASSLGPGTGVNGYTF	TGCGCCAGCAGCTTGGGTCCCGGGACAGGGGTGAATGGCTACACCTTC
-	-	TRBV20-1	TRBJ2-5	CSPKRGLETQYF	TGCAGTCCAAAACGGGGACTGGAGACCCAGTACTTC
-	-	TRBV24-1	TRBJ1-2	CATSDQTTGNYGYTF	TGTGCCACCAGTGATCAAACGACGGGAAACTATGGCTACACCTTC
-	once	TRBV11-2	TRBJ2-1	CASSGGASYNEQFF	TGTGCCAGCAGCGGGGGGGCTTCTTACAATGAGCAGTTCTTC
TRBD2	many	TRBV20-1	TRBJ2-3	CSATTGLAVSTDTQYF	TGCAGTGCTACTACGGGACTAGCGGTGAGCACAGATACGCAGTATTTT
-	-	TRBV9	TRBJ1-5	CASSPEASSGQPQHF	TGTGCCAGCAGCCCCGAGGCGTCTAGCGGTCAGCCCCAGCATTTT
-	-	TRBV19	TRBJ2-7	CASSIGNRDEQYF	TGTGCCAGTAGTATCGGGAACAGGGACGAGCAGTACTTC
-	many	TRBV12-3/TRBV12-4	TRBJ1-1	CASSLYRDAEAFF	TGTGCCAGCAGTTTGTACAGGGACGCTGAAGCTTTCTTT
-	-	TRBV25-1	TRBJ2-2	CASRGSGKLSGGAGELFF	TGTGCCAGCAGGGGTAGCGGTAAACTCTCAGGGGGGGCCGGGGAGCTGTTTTTT
-	many	TRBV7-2	TRBJ1-1	CASSFGREAFF	TGTGCCAGCAGCTTCGGACGGGAAGCTTTCTTT
-	-	TRBV12-3/TRBV12-4	TRBJ2-1	CASSPLTGLSEQFF	TGTGCCAGCAGTCCTCTTACAGGGTTAAGTGAGCAGTTCTTC
TRBD2	once	TRBV7-8	TRBJ2-7	CASSSGTKSYEQYF	TGTGCCAGCAGCTCGGGGACTAAGTCCTACGAGCAGTACTTC
-	many	TRBV14	TRBJ2-3	CASSHLALNTDTQYF	TGTGCCAGCAGCCACCTAGCCCTGAACACAGATACGCAGTATTTT
-	once	TRBV10-3	TRBJ2-1	CATRGPGGEQFF	TGTGCCACCAGGGGTCCCGGGGGGGAGCAGTTCTTC
TRBD1	-	TRBV12-3/TRBV12-4	TRBJ2-7	CASSKTGVYEQYF	TGTGCCAGCAGTAAGACAGGGGTCTACGAGCAGTACTTC
-	-	TRBV5-6	TRBJ2-1	CASSLFPRTRYNEQFF	TGTGCCAGCAGCTTGTTTCCGCGTACAAGATACAATGAGCAGTTCTTC